One sample yielded the 6 T cell receptor beta chains listed below, sequenced in a study of blood T cells in healthy people across ages. A second PCR, run for about 7 to 11 cycles, used a sample-barcoded 5' primer plus a J-beta primer mix. TCRdb re-derived calls from the 5' RACE reads in MiXCR, one entry per CDR3 protein. The table includes 600,000 or so distinct CDR3 sequences, 45% to 55% detected once. Sequences were obtained from blood. The receptors come from a man aged 80 or over in good health.

J is TRBJ2-3 and V is TRBV20-1; D unclear. V was pared by 4 bases and J by 0 bases, with 11 bases between. Per germline, CDR1 DFQATT and CDR2 SNEGSKA (reference sequence). The CDR3 runs 14 residues. CDR3 in DNA: TGCAGTGCTAATAAGGCCGCAAGCACAGATACGCAGTATTTT. Protein sequence: CSANKAASTDTQYF.

V gene TRBV7-3 combines with J gene TRBJ2-6; D remains unclear. This CDR3 comprises 13 residues. Germline V gives CDR1 SGHTA, CDR2 FQGTGA. The V end lost 5 bases, the J end lost 6 bases, and 8 bases lay between the germline ends. The CDR3 protein is CASSPLSANVLTF. For the CDR3, the DNA is TGTGCCAGCAGCCCGCTGTCGGCCAACGTCCTGACTTTC.

This clonotype was seen just once. The CDR3 sequence: CASRESATQYF. CDR3 coding DNA: TGTGCCAGCAGGGAGAGCGCGACCCAGTACTTC. The rearrangement joins TRBV6-2 or TRBV6-3 to TRBJ2-5; D is ambiguous. Trimming pared 6 bases from V and 7 bases from J, leaving 9 bases between. The CDR3 totals 11 residues. CDR1 is MNHEY, CDR2 SVGEGT, per germline.

This clonotype has more than one count but fewer than ten. The CDR3 DNA reads TGTGCCAGCACTCGGACAGGGTTCGCCGTATCCTACAATGAGCAGTACTTC. The encoded protein is CASTRTGFAVSYNEQYF. V is TRBV6-1 and J is TRBJ2-1; 8 bases are a match to TRBD1. The tail of the sequence fits TRBJ2-7 better, so the J call may be wrong. This CDR3 is built from 17 residues. Germline CDR1 is MNHNS and CDR2 is SASEGT.

The chain uses TRBV28 and TRBJ1-5, with TRBD1 matching 9 bases. The CDR3 totals 13 residues. Germline V lookup: CDR1 MDHEN, CDR2 SYDVKM. Trimming removed 6 bases from V and 5 bases from J; junction bases left unmatched: 2. The CDR3: CASSRQGDQPQHF. DNA of the CDR3: TGTGCCAGCAGCCGACAGGGGGATCAGCCCCAGCATTTT.

This clonotype has only a few counts. The rearrangement uses TRBV7-6 and TRBJ2-3; D might be TRBD2 (6 bases). Trimming stripped 5 bases from V and 1 base from J, with 13 bases between. The CDR3 contains 15 residues. CDR1 and CDR2 (germline): SGHVS, FNYEAQ. The CDR3 reads CASSLSWGGTDTQYF. The CDR3 bases are TGTGCCAGCAGCCTCTCCTGGGGGGGCACAGATACGCAGTATTTT.